A single sample gave rise to the 27 T cell receptor beta chains below, sequenced in a study of blood T cell repertoires in COVID-19. Measured with immunoSEQ multiplex PCR; TCRdb has only the in-frame clones, and not every one. The top ten hold around 4.8% of the sample, which has roughly 160,000 clones, approximately 91% seen once. The specimen sequenced was peripheral blood. These receptors originate from a man aged 18 to 35 with COVID-19, enrolled during active disease.

The chain has TRBV12-3 or TRBV12-4 and TRBJ2-7; D perhaps matches TRBD1 (6 bases). V was clipped by 5 bases and J by 3 bases, with 11 bases between them. There are 13 residues in the CDR3. DNA of the CDR3: TGTGCCAGCAGTCCGGGACAAAACTACGAGCAGTACTTC. Translated, it gives CASSPGQNYEQYF.

The genes are TRBV15 and TRBJ1-6; 8 nucleotides match TRBD1. The germline V gene encodes CDR1 LNHNV and CDR2 YYDKDF (reference sequence). The CDR3 length is 16 residues. V was pared by 0 bases and J by 10 bases, with 8 bases of the junction left unmatched. This CDR3 reads CATSREGGTGRSPLHF. In DNA form, the CDR3 reads TGTGCCACCAGCAGAGAGGGCGGGACAGGAAGATCACCCCTCCACTTT.

The gene calls are TRBV5-1 and TRBJ2-7; possibly TRBD2 for D (5 bases). The ends were cut back, 6 bases at V and 0 bases at J, with 13 bases in the middle. Per the germline V gene, CDR1 is SGHRS and CDR2 is YFSETQ. The CDR3 is 14 residues long. The CDR3: CASNPGFLSYEQYF. Written as DNA, the CDR3 is TGCGCCAGCAATCCGGGATTTCTCTCCTACGAGCAGTACTTC.

V and J are TRBV7-9 and TRBJ2-2; unclear D gene. V lost 6 bases to trimming and J lost 6 bases, with 11 bases between them. Germline V CDR1 and CDR2: SEHNR, FQNEAQ (reference sequence). This CDR3 is 13 amino acids long. CDR3 loop: CASSSGSAGELFF. Here the CDR3 DNA reads TGTGCCAGCAGTTCAGGATCTGCCGGGGAGCTGTTTTTT.

This clone has more than one count but fewer than ten. The chain uses TRBV18 and TRBJ1-2; weak D call: TRBD1 (5 bases). The germline CDR1 and CDR2 sequences are KGHSH and LQKENI. Trimming cost V 3 bases and J 4 bases, with 12 bases left between them. This CDR3 region has 14 residues. CDR3 sequence (DNA): TGTGCCAGCTCACCGGAGAGACAGCTCTATGGCTACACCTTC. This translates into CASSPERQLYGYTF.

The chain has TRBV2 and TRBJ1-5; D call uncertain. V shed 5 bases and J shed 5 bases, with 10 bases lying between them. Germline V lookup: CDR1 SNHLY, CDR2 FYNNEI. The CDR3 is 13 amino acids. The CDR3 here is CASSTFPDQPQHF. The DNA of the CDR3 is TGTGCCAGCAGTACCTTTCCGGATCAGCCCCAGCATTTT.

The genes are TRBV6-6 and TRBJ1-5; D call uncertain. The ends were cut back, 8 bases at V and 2 bases at J, with 13 bases in the middle. CDR3 size: 14 residues. The germline CDR1 and CDR2 sequences are MNHNY and SVGAGI (reference sequence). CDR3 sequence reads: CASARARGNQPQHF. The CDR3 DNA is TGTGCCAGCGCGAGGGCGCGGGGCAATCAGCCCCAGCATTTT.

The chain is built from TRBV4-3 and TRBJ2-1; TRBD2 agrees at 11 bases. Germline V gene data show CDR1 as LGHNA and CDR2 as YSLEER. The V and J ends lost 3 bases and 7 bases, in that order; junction bases with no gene match: 8. This CDR3 spans 16 amino acids. CDR3 DNA sequence: TGCGCCAGCAGCCATATACTAGCGGGAGTGGTAAATGAGCAGTTCTTC. This gives the protein CASSHILAGVVNEQFF.

This clone has a handful of counts. This chain links TRBV7-9 with TRBJ2-7; D is perhaps TRBD2 (6 bases). The germline CDR1 and CDR2 sequences are SEHNR and FQNEAQ (reference sequence). The CDR3 extends over 14 amino acids. V gave up 10 bases and J gave up 0 bases, with 16 bases separating them. For the CDR3, the DNA is TGTGCCAAACCGCCGGGGAGGAACTCCTACGAGCAGTACTTC. It is translated as CAKPPGRNSYEQYF.

This rearrangement joins TRBV6-5 to TRBJ1-1; D is unclear. Germline CDR1 is MNHEY and CDR2 is SVGAGI. V dropped 0 bases and J dropped 4 bases, with 9 bases sitting between them. The length of the CDR3 is 14 residues. The chain's CDR3 is CASSYSRWSTEAFF. CDR3 DNA: TGTGCCAGCAGTTACTCGAGGTGGAGCACTGAAGCTTTCTTT.

A few counts support this clone. The V and J genes are TRBV14 and TRBJ1-3; unclear D gene. The germline V and J ends were trimmed by 4 bases and 7 bases, with 20 bases remaining between them. CDR1 and CDR2 from the germline V gene are SGHDN and FVKESK. The CDR3 totals 16 residues. DNA of the CDR3: TGTGCCAGCAGCCCCCAGGCCGGGGTTAAAGCGAACACCATATATTTT. Protein: CASSPQAGVKANTIYF.

Comment on this clone: At one end, the junction sequence differs from germline, possibly due to a read error. J is TRBJ2-3 and V is TRBV7-9, with D perhaps TRBD1 (5 bases). Germline values: CDR1 SEHNR, CDR2 FQNEAQ (reference sequence). The CDR3 totals 16 residues. The CDR3 region is CASSHPSAWGTDMQYF. In nucleotides, the CDR3 is TGTGCCAGCAGCCATCCTTCCGCGTGGGGCACAGATATGCAGTATTTT.

The genes are TRBV7-9 and TRBJ1-2, with TRBD1 identical over 8 bases. After removal of 0 bases from V and 7 bases from J, the junction contained 10 bases not matched to a gene. From germline, CDR1 is SEHNR and CDR2 FQNEAQ (reference sequence). This CDR3 has 16 residues. As DNA, the CDR3 is TGTGCCAGCAGCTTAGCACTTGACAGGGGCTGGGGTGGCTACACCTTC. Protein sequence: CASSLALDRGWGGYTF.

This clone was seen only a few times. The chain combines TRBV5-1 with TRBJ1-5; tentative D call: TRBD1 (5 bases). Looked up from germline, CDR1 is SGHRS and CDR2 is YFSETQ. Trimming took 0 bases from V and 3 from J, leaving 10 bases between them. The CDR3 extends over 15 amino acids. The CDR3 loop reads CASSLAGGSNQPQHF. In DNA form, the CDR3 reads TGCGCCAGCAGCTTGGCCGGGGGTTCCAATCAGCCCCAGCATTTT.

The V and J genes are TRBV4-1 and TRBJ2-1; D not resolved. Trimming stripped 6 bases from V and 9 bases from J, with 21 bases between. The CDR3 spans 15 residues. CDR1 is MGHRA, CDR2 YSYEKL, per germline. The CDR3, as DNA: TGCGCCAGCAGGCGGTCGCTAACGACGGTCGGTGAGCAGTTCTTC. The encoded protein is CASRRSLTTVGEQFF.

On this clone: Compared with germline, one end of the junction differs, possibly owing to a read error. The V gene is TRBV28, the J gene TRBJ1-4, with D uncertain. There are 14 residues in the CDR3. In germline, CDR1 is MDHEN, CDR2 SYDVKM. CDR3: CASSSGATNEKLLF. CDR3 DNA sequence: TGTGCCAGCAGTTCCGGTGCAACTAATGAAAAACTGCTTTTT.

Details on this clone: Different DNA sequences within this sample yield the same CDR3. J is TRBJ2-5 and V is TRBV7-8; a possible D gene is TRBD1 (5 bases). Germline values: CDR1 SGHVS, CDR2 FQNEAQ. The ends were cut back, 2 bases at V and 5 bases at J, with 9 bases in the middle. This CDR3 has 13 residues. The CDR3 is CASSLRGRETQYF. DNA for the CDR3: TGTGCCAGCAGCTTAAGGGGCCGGGAGACCCAGTACTTC.

The chain links TRBV29-1 to TRBJ1-1, with a tentative D call TRBD1 (5 bases). Germline values: CDR1 SQVTM, CDR2 ANQGSEA. The germline V and J ends were trimmed by 4 bases and 1 base, with 7 bases remaining between them. This CDR3 contains 12 residues. CDR3: CSVAGGNTEAFF. CDR3 sequence (DNA): TGCAGCGTTGCCGGGGGGAACACTGAAGCTTTCTTT.

In its sample, this clone was seen a few times. The chain carries TRBV7-3 and TRBJ2-7; possible D gene TRBD1, 6 bases. The CDR3 length is 14 residues. CDR1 and CDR2 from the germline V gene are SGHTA and FQGTGA. The V gene lost 1 base and the J gene lost 4 bases, with 11 bases spanning the gap. The CDR3 spells CASSLNWDTYEQYF. The CDR3 DNA is TGTGCCAGCAGCTTAAATTGGGACACTTACGAGCAGTACTTC.

This clone appeared once. This chain connects TRBV7-6 to TRBJ2-2, with 9 bases matching TRBD2. CDR1 and CDR2 from the germline V gene are SGHVS and FNYEAQ. With V trimmed by 5 bases and J by 5 bases, 6 bases remained unmatched. This CDR3 has 15 residues. CDR3 DNA sequence: TGTGCCAGCAGCCAAAGCGGGAGGAGAACCGGGGAGCTGTTTTTT. Residues: CASSQSGRRTGELFF.

This chain joins TRBV19 and TRBJ2-7; 7 bases align to TRBD1. Trimming at V came to 5 bases and at J to 6 bases, leaving 10 bases not matched to a gene. CDR3 length: 14 amino acids. Germline values: CDR1 LNHDA, CDR2 SQIVND (reference sequence). CDR3 residues: CASSSQGVGVEQYF. The CDR3, as DNA: TGTGCCAGTAGTTCCCAGGGGGTAGGAGTCGAGCAGTACTTC.

The chain uses TRBV30 and TRBJ2-2; D is possibly TRBD2 (6 bases). CDR1 is GTSNPN, CDR2 SVGIG, per germline (reference sequence). Trimming took off 1 base at V and 0 bases at J, with 12 bases between the two ends. This CDR3 has 16 residues. As DNA, the CDR3 is TGTGCCTGGAGTGAAGCCGGGACTGCGAACACCGGGGAGCTGTTTTTT. Protein product: CAWSEAGTANTGELFF.

The chain recombines TRBV3-1 (or the pseudogene TRBV3-2) with TRBJ1-4, with TRBD1 matching over 10 bases. V dropped 6 bases and J dropped 6; count of bases not matched to a gene: 7. CDR1 and CDR2 from the germline V gene are LGHDT and YNNKEL (reference sequence). The CDR3 has 15 residues. In DNA, the CDR3 is TGTGCCAGCAGGCCGGGACAGGGGACGTATGAAAAACTGTTTTTT. It specifies CASRPGQGTYEKLFF.

This clone occurred once. The CDR3 DNA follows: TGTGCCAGCAGCCGGGACAGGGTCGAGCAGTTCTTC. This encodes CASSRDRVEQFF. The chain combines TRBV7-2 with TRBJ2-1, with TRBD1 matching 9 bases. This CDR3 has 12 amino acids. The germline V gene has CDR1 SGHTA and CDR2 FQGNSA. V was clipped by 5 bases and J by 10 bases; unmatched bases: 3.

V usage is TRBV21-1 and J usage is TRBJ2-3; TRBD1, the table's D call, was not compared with the DNA. TRBV21-1 is an annotated pseudogene. This CDR3 has 16 residues. CDR3 protein: CASSISRDSRTDTQYF. The CDR3 DNA sequence: TGTGCCAGCAGCATCAGCCGGGACAGCCGCACAGATACGCAGTATTTT.

This clone has only one observation. This chain uses TRBV5-1 with TRBJ2-1, with D possibly being TRBD1 (6 bases). CDR3 size: 15 residues. V was pared by 4 bases and J by 6 bases, with 17 bases between. Germline CDR1 and CDR2: SGHRS and YFSETQ. The chain's CDR3 is CASSLQSLDSNEQFF. The CDR3 DNA is TGCGCCAGCAGCCTCCAATCTTTGGACAGCAATGAGCAGTTCTTC.

CDR3 bases: TGTGCCAGCAGCGCATCCGGGACAGAGTCCACAGATACGCAGTATTTT. Amino acid sequence: CASSASGTESTDTQYF. The genes are TRBV7-3 and TRBJ2-3; TRBD1 matches at 7 bases. V trimming: 5 bases; J trimming: 2 bases; junction bases outside the gene matches: 10. The CDR3 consists of 16 residues. Germline values: CDR1 SGHTA, CDR2 FQGTGA.